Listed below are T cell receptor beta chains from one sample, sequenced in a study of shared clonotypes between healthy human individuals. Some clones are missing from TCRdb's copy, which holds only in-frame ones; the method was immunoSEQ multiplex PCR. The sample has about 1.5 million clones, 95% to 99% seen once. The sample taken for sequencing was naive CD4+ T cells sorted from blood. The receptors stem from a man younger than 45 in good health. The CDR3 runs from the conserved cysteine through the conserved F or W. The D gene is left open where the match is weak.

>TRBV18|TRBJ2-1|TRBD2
CASSPPGTGLAGLFF
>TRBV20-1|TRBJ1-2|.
CSSSLLSGYTF
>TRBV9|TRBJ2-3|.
CASSVVGRVATDTQYF
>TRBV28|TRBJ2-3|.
CASSLFRGRGLSSTDTQYF
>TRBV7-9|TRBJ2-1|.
CASLQGGVHNEQFF
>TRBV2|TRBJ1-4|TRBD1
CASKGTGADREKLFF
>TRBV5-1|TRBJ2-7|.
CASSLDSRNPSEQYF
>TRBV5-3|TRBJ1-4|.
CASRNAGTSNEKLFF
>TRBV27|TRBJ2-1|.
CASSLRGEVNEQFF
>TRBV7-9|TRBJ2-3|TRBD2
CASSLVTSEWHTQYF
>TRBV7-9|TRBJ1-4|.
CASSIRGDRNEKLFF
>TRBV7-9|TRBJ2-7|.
CASSTGQRWSEQYF
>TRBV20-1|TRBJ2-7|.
CSAQFTYEQYF
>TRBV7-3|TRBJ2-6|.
CASSLNMAVSSGANVLTF
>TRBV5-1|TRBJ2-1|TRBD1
CASSPGTVYNEQFF
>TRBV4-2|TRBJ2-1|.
CASSQRSSDYHNEQFF
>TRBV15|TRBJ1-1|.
CATSRDYGGNTEAFF
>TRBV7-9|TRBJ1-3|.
CASSQTTGAGNTIYF
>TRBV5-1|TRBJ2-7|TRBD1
CASSSFDRVGHEQYF
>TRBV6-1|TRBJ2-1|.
CASSVGRQYNEQFF
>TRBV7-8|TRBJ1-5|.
CASSLAGDQPQHF
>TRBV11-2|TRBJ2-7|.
CASRLPGLAIYEQYF
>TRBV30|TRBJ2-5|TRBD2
CAWSPTSGSKTQYF
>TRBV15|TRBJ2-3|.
CATSRLRFGEDTQYF
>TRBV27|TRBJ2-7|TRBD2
CASSLTSGRAVTSYEQYF
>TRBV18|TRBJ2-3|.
CASSPPKTAPDTQYF
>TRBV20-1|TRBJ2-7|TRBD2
CSPGLGSEQYF
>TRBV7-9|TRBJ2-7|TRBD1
CASSSGQVYEQYF
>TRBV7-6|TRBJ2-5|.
CASSPRPLALQETQYF
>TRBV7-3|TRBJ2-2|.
CASSLLGVTNTGELFF
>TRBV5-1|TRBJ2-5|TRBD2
CASSLDGTRGFETQYF
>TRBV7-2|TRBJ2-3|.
CASSKSAGSYTDTQYF
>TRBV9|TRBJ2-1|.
CASSDNGGEYNEQFF
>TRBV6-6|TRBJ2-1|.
CASSLGGPTYNEQFF
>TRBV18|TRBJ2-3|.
CASSPAGGSTDTQYF
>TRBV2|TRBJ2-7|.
CASRENSFRYEQYF
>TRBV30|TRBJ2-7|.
CAWSSTAIRVYEQYF
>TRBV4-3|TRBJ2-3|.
CASSPRLVETDTQYF
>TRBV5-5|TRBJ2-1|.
CASIMQKGLQFF
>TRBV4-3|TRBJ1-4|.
CASSQESPRSTNEKLFF
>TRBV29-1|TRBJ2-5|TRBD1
CSVAGTGRSQETQYF
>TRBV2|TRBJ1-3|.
CASRDPQGSSGNTIYF
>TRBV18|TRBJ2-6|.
CASSPPGRNSGANVLTF
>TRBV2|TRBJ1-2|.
CASSEGTFGYGYTF
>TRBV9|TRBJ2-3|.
CASSVTGRTDTQYF
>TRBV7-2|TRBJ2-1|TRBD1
CASSLWTGPNNEQFF
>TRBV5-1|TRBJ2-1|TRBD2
CASSLAGGLASVNEQFF
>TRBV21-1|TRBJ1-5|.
CASSQAAGPETGKGQPQHF
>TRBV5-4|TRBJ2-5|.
CASSSEVQETQYF
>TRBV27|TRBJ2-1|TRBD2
CASSPRASGSIEQFF
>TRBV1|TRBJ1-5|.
CTSSYCLPDRGYQPQHF
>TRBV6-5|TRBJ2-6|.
CASSKTAAGANVLTF
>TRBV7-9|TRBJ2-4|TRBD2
CASSSLAGEDKNIQYF
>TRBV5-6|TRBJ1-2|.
CASSLAGVQGYTF
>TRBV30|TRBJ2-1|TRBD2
CAWSVASGYNEQFF